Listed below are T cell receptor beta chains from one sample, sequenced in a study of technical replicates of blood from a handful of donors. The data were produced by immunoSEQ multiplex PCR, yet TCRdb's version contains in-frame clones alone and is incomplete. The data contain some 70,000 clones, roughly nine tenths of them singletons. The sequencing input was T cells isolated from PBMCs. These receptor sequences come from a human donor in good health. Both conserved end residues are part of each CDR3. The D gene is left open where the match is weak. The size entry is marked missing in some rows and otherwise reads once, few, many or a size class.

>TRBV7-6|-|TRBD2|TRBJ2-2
TGTGCCAGCAGCCCGAGCGGGAGCAACACCGGGGAGCTGTTTTTT
CASSPSGSNTGELFF
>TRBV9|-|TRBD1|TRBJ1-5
TGTGCCAGCAGCCAGGGACAGACCAATCAGCCCCAGCATTTT
CASSQGQTNQPQHF
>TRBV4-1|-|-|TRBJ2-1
TGCGCCAGCAGCCAGGAGCGATGGGTCGATGAGCAGTTCTTC
CASSQERWVDEQFF
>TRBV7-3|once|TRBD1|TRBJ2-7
TGTGCCAGCGGGACAGGGGGACTCGAGCAGTACTTC
CASGTGGLEQYF
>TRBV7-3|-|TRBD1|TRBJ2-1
TGTGCCAGCAGCAAGGACAGGGGGGTCTACAATGAGCAGTTCTTC
CASSKDRGVYNEQFF
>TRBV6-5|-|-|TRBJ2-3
TGTGCCAGCAGTTACTCTGACTTTTCGACAGATACGCAGTATTTT
CASSYSDFSTDTQYF
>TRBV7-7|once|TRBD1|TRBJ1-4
TGTGCTAGCAGCAGAACAGGGGGTTATGAAAAACTGTTTTTT
CASSRTGGYEKLFF
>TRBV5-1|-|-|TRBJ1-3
TGCGCCAGCAGCTTTACCCCACAGGGACCTGGAAACACCATATATTTT
CASSFTPQGPGNTIYF
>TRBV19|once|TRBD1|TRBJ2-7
TGTGCCAGTTCCGGGACAGCGAGCTCCTACGAGCAGTACTTC
CASSGTASSYEQYF
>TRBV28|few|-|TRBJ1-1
TGTGCCAGCAGTTTGTGGGCCGATTTCAACACTGAAGCTTTCTTT
CASSLWADFNTEAFF
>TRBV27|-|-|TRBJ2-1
TGTGCCAGCAGTTTTAGTGAGGAGCAGTTCTTC
CASSFSEEQFF
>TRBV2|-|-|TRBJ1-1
TGTGCCAGCAGCGAGAATTTTATCATGAACACTGAAGCTTTCTTT
CASSENFIMNTEAFF
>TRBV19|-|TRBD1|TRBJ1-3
TGTGCCAGTAGCCACCGGGACAGCGGAAACACCATATATTTT
CASSHRDSGNTIYF
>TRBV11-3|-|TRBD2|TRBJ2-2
TGTGCCAGCAGCTTAGTGTATGGACTAGCGGGAGGAGGCGGCCGGGAGCTGTTTTTT
CASSLVYGLAGGGGRELFF
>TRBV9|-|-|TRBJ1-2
TGTGCCAGCAGCGTAGTGGAGGGAGGAAACTATGGCTACACCTTC
CASSVVEGGNYGYTF
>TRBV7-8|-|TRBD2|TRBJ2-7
TGTGCCAGCAGCCTTGGACTAGCGGGAGCCTACGAGCAGTACTTC
CASSLGLAGAYEQYF
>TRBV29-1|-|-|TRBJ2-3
TGCAGTGTAGGACTATCGGCTATCCCAGATACGCAGTATTTT
CSVGLSAIPDTQYF
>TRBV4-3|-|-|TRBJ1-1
TGCGCCAGCAGCCAAGATCAAGGGGAATGGAACACTGAAGCTTTCTTT
CASSQDQGEWNTEAFF
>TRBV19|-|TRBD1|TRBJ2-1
TGTGCCAGTAGTATATTGGGGACAGCGTTCTACAATGAGCAGTTCTTC
CASSILGTAFYNEQFF
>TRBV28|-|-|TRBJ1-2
TGTGCCAGCAGTTTAGCGGAACTGACTTTCTATGGCTACACCTTC
CASSLAELTFYGYTF
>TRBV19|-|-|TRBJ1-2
TGTGCCAGTAGTACCATGGAGGGCTACACCTTC
CASSTMEGYTF
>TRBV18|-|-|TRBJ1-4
TGTGCCAGCTCACCACCGCGGACAAACGATGAAAAACTGTTTTTT
CASSPPRTNDEKLFF
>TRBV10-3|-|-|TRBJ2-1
TGTGCCATCAGTCCTAGATCCTACAATGAGCAGTTCTTC
CAISPRSYNEQFF
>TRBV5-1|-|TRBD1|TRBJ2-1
TGCGCCAGCAGCCCGCTCGGGACAGGGGGCTTCAATGAGCAGTTCTTC
CASSPLGTGGFNEQFF
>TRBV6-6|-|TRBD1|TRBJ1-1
TGTGCCAGCAGTTACTCGCGACAGGGGAAAACTGAAGCTTTCTTT
CASSYSRQGKTEAFF
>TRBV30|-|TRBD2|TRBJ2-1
TGTGCCTGGAGTAGCGGGAGCCTTATCGATGAGCAGTTCTTC
CAWSSGSLIDEQFF
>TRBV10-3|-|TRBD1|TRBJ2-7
TGTGCCCTACAGGGGAGCCTGCTAGATTACGAGCAGTACTTC
CALQGSLLDYEQYF
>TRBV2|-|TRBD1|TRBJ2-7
TGTGCCAGCCGGGACAGCCACTACGAGCAGTACTTC
CASRDSHYEQYF
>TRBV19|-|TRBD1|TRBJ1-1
TGTGCCAGTTGGGGACAGGGGCTCGAAGCTTTCTTT
CASWGQGLEAFF
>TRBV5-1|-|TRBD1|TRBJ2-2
TGCGCCAGCAGCCTGAGGACAGGGGACACCGGGGAGCTGTTTTTT
CASSLRTGDTGELFF
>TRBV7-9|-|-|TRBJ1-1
TGTGCCAGCAGCTTCTTCCGGTTGAACACTGAAGCTTTCTTT
CASSFFRLNTEAFF
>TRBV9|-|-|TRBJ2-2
TGTGCCAGCAGCGCCCGGGTCTCTTCCACCGGGGAGCTGTTTTTT
CASSARVSSTGELFF
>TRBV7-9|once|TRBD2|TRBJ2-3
TGTGCCAGCAGCTTGGGTTCGGGACTAGCGGGAGGGCACTCAGATACGCAGTATTTT
CASSLGSGLAGGHSDTQYF
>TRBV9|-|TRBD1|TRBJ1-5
TGTGCCAGCAGTCCCGGGGGACAGGGAGGACAGCCCCAGCATTTT
CASSPGGQGGQPQHF
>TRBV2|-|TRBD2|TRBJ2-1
TGTGCCAGCATGGGGCGGGAGGGGGGCGATGAGCAGTTCTTC
CASMGREGGDEQFF
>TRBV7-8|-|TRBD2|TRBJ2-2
TGTGCCAGCAGCCCCCGGGGGGGGGCGCTTCCCGGGGAGCTGTTTTTT
CASSPRGGALPGELFF
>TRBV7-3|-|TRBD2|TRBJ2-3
TGTGCCAGCAGCTTGTCAGCGGGAAATGCAGATACGCAGTATTTT
CASSLSAGNADTQYF
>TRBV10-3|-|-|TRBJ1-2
TGTGCCACCGAGACAGAGTGGCTACGTGGCTACACCTTC
CATETEWLRGYTF
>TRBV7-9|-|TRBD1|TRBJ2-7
TGTGCCAGCACCCTACCAGGGGGCGTCCCCTACGAGCAGTACTTC
CASTLPGGVPYEQYF
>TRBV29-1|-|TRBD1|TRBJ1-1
TGCAGCGTGTTGGACAGGGCAATGCCAAGGATGAACACTGAAGCTTTCTTT
CSVLDRAMPRMNTEAFF
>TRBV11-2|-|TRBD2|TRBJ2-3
TGTGCCAGCAGCTTAATGGGGACTAGCGGCACAGATACGCAGTATTTT
CASSLMGTSGTDTQYF
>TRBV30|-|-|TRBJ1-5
TGTGCCTGGAGCCCTGACAGAGGGGGAGCCCAGCATTTT
CAWSPDRGGAQHF
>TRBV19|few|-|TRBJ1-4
TGTGCCAGTAGTATGGGGCGCCCAGTGAAGGAAAAACTGTTTTTT
CASSMGRPVKEKLFF
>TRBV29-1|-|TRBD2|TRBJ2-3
TGCAGCGTTATCTCTTCGGGACTAGCGGATGATACGCAGTATTTT
CSVISSGLADDTQYF
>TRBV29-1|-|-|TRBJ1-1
TGCAGCGTTGGCACTAGCAGGGTTCAGGCTTTCTTT
CSVGTSRVQAFF
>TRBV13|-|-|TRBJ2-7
TGTGCCAGCAGCCAGGGGCTCTACGAGCAGTACTTC
CASSQGLYEQYF
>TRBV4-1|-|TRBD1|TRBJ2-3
TGCGCCAGCAGCATACGGGACAGGGGAAGCACAGATACGCAGTATTTT
CASSIRDRGSTDTQYF
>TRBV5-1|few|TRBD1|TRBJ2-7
TGCGCCAGCAACCTTTTGGGACAGCAATTGTACGAGCAGTACTTC
CASNLLGQQLYEQYF
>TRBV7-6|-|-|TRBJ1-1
TGTGCCAGCAGCTTTTTTATGCGGGGGGGCGCGGGGACTGAAGCTTTCTTT
CASSFFMRGGAGTEAFF
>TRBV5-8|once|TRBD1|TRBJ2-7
TGTGCCAGCAGCTTAGAAAGGGGGCCTTACTACGAGCAGTACTTC
CASSLERGPYYEQYF
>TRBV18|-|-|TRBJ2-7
TGTGCCAGCTCACCAGGATTGACAGTGAGCTACGAGCAGTACTTC
CASSPGLTVSYEQYF
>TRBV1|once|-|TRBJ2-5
TGCACCAGCAGCCAAGATAGGGCTAGCGATCCCCAGTACTTC
CTSSQDRASDPQYF
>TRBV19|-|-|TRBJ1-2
TGTGCCAGTACCATGGGGACACACTTGCAGGGCTACACCTTC
CASTMGTHLQGYTF